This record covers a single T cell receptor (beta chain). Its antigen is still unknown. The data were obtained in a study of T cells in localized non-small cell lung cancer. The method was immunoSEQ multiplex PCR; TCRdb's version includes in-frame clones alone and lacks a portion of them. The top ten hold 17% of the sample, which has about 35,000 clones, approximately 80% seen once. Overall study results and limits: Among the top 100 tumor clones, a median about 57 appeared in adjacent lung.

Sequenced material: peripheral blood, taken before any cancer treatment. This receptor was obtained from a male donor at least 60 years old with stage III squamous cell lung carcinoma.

The CDR3 coding sequence is TGCGCCAGCAGCCCGGGGGGACCTAACACCGGGGAGCTGTTTTTT. Amino acids: CASSPGGPNTGELFF. V usage is TRBV5-1 and J usage is TRBJ2-2, with 7 bases lining up with TRBD2. Germline lookup yields CDR1 SGHRS and CDR2 YFSETQ. After removal of 4 bases from V and 2 bases from J, the junction contained 5 bases not matched to a gene. This CDR3 is built from 15 residues.